The T cell receptor beta chain described here comes from a study of graft-versus-host responses after intestinal transplantation. Study overall: Transplant types were multivisceral, liver-intestinal, or isolated intestinal. Tacrolimus plus steroids were given to all recipients for two to three years, preceded by anti-thymocyte globulin induction.

Broader study findings: Present in recipient marrow, GvH clones included some that appeared first in ileum or blood.

The CDR3 totals 16 residues. Deletions cut 4 bases from V and 2 bases from J, with 17 bases between. Germline V CDR1 and CDR2: SGDLS, YYNGEE. Processed graft tissue released its intraepithelial and lamina propria lymphocytes. Assay used: immunoSEQ multiplex PCR; TCRdb lists only in-frame clones, some missing. The data show more than 13,000 clones, under 70% seen once. This clone showed up just a few times. The target antigen is unknown. The sequencing used ileum tissue, collected just over 700 days after intestinal transplantation. This chain links TRBV9 with TRBJ2-3; D call uncertain. The clonotype originates from a human patient who received an intestinal transplant, so some T cells may come from the graft donor. This CDR3 reads CASSPRRGSATDTQYF. The CDR3 DNA reads TGTGCCAGCAGCCCGAGACGCGGCTCTGCCACAGATACGCAGTATTTT.